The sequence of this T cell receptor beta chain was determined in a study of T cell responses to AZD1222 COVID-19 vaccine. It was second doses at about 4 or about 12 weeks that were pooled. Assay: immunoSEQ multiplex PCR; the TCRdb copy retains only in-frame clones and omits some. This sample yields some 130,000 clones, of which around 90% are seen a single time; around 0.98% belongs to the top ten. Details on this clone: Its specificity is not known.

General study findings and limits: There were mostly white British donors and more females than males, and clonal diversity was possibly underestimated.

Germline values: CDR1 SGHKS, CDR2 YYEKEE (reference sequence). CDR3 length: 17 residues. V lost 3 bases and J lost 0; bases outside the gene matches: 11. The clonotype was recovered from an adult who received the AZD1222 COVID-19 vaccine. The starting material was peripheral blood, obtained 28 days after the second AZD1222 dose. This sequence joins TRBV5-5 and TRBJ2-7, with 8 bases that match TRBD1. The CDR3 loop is CASSSGQGKRGSYEQYF. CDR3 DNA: TGTGCCAGCAGCTCCGGACAGGGAAAAAGGGGCTCCTACGAGCAGTACTTC.